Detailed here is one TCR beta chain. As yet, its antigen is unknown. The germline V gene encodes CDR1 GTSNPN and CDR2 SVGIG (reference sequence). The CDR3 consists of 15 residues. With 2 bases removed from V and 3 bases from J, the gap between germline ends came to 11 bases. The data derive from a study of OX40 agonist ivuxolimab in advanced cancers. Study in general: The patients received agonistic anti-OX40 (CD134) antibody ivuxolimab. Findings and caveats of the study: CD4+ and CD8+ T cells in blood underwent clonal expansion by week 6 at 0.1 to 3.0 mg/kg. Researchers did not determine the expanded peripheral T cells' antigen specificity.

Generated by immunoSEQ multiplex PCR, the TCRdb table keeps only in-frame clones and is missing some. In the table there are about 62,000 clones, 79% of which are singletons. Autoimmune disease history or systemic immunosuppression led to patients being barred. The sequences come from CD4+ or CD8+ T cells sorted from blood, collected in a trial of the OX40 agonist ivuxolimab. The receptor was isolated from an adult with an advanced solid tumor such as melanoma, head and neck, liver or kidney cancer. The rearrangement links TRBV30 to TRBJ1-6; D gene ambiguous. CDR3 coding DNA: TGTGCCTGGAGTCTACCAAACCTCTATAATTCACCCCTCCACTTT. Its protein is CAWSLPNLYNSPLHF.